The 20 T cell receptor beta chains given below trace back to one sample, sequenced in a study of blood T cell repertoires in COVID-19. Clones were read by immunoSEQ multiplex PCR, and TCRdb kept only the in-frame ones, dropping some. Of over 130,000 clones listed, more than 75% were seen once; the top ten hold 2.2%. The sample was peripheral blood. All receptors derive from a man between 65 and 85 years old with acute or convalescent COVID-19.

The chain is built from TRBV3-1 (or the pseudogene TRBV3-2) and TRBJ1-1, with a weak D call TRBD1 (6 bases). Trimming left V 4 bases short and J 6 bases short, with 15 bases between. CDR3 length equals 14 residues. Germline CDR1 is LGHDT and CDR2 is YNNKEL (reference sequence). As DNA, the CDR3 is TGTGCCAGCAGCCCAAACCTTGACAGGCCTGAAGCTTTCTTT. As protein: CASSPNLDRPEAFF.

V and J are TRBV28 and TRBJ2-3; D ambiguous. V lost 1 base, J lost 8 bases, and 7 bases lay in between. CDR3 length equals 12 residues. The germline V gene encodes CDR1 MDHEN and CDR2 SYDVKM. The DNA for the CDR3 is TGTGCCAGCAGTTTATCGGTGTTTACGCAGTATTTT. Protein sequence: CASSLSVFTQYF.

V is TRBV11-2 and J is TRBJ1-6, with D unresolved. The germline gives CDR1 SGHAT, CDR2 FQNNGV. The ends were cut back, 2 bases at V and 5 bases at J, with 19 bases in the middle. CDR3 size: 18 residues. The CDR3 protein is CASSLRPTAGVNNSPLHF. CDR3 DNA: TGTGCCAGCAGCTTACGCCCCACAGCCGGGGTGAATAATTCACCCCTCCACTTT.

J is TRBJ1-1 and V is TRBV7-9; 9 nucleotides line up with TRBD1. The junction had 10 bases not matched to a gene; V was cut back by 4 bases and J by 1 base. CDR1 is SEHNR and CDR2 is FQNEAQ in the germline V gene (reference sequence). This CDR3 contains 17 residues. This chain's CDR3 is CASSSPLGQGTNTEAFF. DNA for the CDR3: TGTGCCAGCAGCTCACCCCTCGGACAGGGGACGAACACTGAAGCTTTCTTT. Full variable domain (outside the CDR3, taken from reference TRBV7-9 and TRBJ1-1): DTGVSQNPRHKITKRGQNVTFRCDPISEHNRLYWYRQTLGQGPEFLTYFQNEAQLEKSRLLSDRFSAERPKGSFSTLEIQRTEQGDSAMYLCASSSPLGQGTNTEAFFGQGTRLTVV.

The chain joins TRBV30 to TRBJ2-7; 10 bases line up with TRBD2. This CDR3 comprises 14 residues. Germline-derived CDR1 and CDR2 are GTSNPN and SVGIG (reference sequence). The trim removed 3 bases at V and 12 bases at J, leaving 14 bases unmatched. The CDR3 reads CAWSAGSSGGNRYF. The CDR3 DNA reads TGTGCCTGGAGCGCCGGGAGTAGCGGGGGGAATAGGTACTTC.

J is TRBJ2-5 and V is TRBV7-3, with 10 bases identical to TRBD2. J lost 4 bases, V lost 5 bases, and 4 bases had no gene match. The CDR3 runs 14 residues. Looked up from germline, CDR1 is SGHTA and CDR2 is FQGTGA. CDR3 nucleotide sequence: TGTGCCAGCAGCCTATTAGCGGGGGGAGAGACCCAGTACTTC. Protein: CASSLLAGGETQYF.

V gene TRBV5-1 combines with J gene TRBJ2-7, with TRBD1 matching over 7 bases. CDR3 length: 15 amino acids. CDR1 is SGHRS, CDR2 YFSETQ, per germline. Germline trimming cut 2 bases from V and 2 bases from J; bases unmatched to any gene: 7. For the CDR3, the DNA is TGCGCCAGCAGCTTTCGGACAGGACCGACCTACGAGCAGTACTTC. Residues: CASSFRTGPTYEQYF. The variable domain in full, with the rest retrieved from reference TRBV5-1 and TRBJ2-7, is KAGVTQTPRYLIKTRGQQVTLSCSPISGHRSVSWYQQTPGQGLQFLFEYFSETQRNKGNFPGRFSGRQFSNSRSEMNVSTLELGDSALYLCASSFRTGPTYEQYFGPGTRLTVT.

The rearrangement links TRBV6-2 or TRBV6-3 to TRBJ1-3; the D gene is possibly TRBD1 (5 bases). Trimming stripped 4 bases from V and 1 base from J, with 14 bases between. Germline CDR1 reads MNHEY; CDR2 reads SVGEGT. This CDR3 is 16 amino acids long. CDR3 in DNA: TGTGCCAGCAGTTTACCGGCAGGGCGTTCTGGAAACACCATATATTTT. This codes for CASSLPAGRSGNTIYF.

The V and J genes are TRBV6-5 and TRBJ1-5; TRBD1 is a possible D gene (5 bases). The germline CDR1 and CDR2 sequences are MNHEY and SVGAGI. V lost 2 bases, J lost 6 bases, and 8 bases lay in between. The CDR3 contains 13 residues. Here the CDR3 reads CASSYGGGQPQHF. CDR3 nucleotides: TGTGCCAGCAGTTACGGGGGAGGTCAGCCCCAGCATTTT.

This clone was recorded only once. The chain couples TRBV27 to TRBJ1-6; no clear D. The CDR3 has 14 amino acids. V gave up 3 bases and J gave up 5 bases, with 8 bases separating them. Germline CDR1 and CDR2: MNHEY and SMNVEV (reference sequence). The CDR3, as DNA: TGTGCCAGCAGTTTTTGGCAAAATAATTCACCCCTCCACTTT. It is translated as CASSFWQNNSPLHF.

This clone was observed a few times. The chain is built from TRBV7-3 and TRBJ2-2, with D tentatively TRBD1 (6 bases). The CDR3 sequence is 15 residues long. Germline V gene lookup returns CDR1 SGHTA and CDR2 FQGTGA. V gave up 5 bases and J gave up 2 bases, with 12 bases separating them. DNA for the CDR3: TGTGCCAGCAGCACCAGGGGTGGCAACACCGGGGAGCTGTTTTTT. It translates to CASSTRGGNTGELFF.

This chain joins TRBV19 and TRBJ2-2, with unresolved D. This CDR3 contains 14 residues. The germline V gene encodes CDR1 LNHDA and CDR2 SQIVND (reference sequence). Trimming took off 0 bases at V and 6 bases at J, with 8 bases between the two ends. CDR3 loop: CASSIDQAPGELFF. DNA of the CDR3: TGTGCCAGTAGTATAGATCAGGCACCCGGGGAGCTGTTTTTT.

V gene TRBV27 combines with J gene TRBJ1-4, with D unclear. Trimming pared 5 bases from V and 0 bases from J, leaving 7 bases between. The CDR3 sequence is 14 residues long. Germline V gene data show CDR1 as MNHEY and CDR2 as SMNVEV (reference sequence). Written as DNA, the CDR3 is TGTGCCAGCAGTCTAGTTGCAACTAATGAAAAACTGTTTTTT. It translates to CASSLVATNEKLFF. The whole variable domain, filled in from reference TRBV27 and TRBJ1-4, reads EAQVTQNPRYLITVTGKKLTVTCSQNMNHEYMSWYRQDPGLGLRQIYYSMNVEVTDKGDVPEGYKVSRKEKRNFPLILESPSPNQTSLYFCASSLVATNEKLFFGSGTQLSVL.

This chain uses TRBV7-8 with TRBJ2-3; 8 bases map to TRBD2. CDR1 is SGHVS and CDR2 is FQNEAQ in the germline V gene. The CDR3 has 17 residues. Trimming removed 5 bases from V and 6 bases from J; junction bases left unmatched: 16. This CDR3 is CASSRRLAGSPWDTQYF. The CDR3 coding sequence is TGTGCCAGCAGCCGACGTCTAGCGGGTTCTCCGTGGGATACGCAGTATTTT.

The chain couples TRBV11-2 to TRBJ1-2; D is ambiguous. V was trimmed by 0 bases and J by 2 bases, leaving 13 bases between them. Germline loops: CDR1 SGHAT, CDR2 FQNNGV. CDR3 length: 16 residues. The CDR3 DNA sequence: TGTGCCAGCAGCTTAGATCTGGGGAGTCGAAACTATGGCTACACCTTC. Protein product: CASSLDLGSRNYGYTF.

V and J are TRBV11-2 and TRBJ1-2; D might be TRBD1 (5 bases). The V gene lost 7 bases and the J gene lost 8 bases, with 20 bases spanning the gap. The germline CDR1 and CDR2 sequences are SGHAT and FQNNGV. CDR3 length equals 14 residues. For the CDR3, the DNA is TGTGCCAGCATAACGCCCGGGTCGCAGGGAGGCTACACCTTC. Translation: CASITPGSQGGYTF.

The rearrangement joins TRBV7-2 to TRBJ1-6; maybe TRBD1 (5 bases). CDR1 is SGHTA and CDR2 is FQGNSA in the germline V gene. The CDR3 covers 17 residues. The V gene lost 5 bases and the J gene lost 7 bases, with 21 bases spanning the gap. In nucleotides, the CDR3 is TGTGCCAGCAGCCGGTGGGGCGGAACGACTGGGAATTCACCCCTCCACTTT. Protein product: CASSRWGGTTGNSPLHF. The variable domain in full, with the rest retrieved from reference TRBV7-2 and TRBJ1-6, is GAGVSQSPSNKVTEKGKDVELRCDPISGHTALYWYRQSLGQGLEFLIYFQGNSAPDKSGLPSDRFSAERTGGSVSTLTIQRTQQEDSAVYLCASSRWGGTTGNSPLHFGNGTRLTVT.

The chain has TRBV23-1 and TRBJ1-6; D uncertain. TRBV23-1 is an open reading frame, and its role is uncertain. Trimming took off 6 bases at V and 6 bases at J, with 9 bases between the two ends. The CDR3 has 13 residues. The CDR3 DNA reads TGCGCCAGCAGCGCGGGCTGTAATTCACCCCTCCACTTT. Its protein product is CASSAGCNSPLHF.

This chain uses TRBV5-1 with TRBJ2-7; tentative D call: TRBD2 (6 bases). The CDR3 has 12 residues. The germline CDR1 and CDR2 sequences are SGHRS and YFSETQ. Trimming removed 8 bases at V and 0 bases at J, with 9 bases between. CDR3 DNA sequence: TGCGCCAGAGGGGACTGCTCCTACGAGCAGTACTTC. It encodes CARGDCSYEQYF.

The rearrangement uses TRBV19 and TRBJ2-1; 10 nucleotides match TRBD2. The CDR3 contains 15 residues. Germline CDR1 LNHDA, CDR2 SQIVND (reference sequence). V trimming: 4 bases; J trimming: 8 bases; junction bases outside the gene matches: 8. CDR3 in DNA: TGTGCCAGTAGTACAAAGCGGGAGGGGCGGGATGAGCAGTTCTTC. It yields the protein CASSTKREGRDEQFF.